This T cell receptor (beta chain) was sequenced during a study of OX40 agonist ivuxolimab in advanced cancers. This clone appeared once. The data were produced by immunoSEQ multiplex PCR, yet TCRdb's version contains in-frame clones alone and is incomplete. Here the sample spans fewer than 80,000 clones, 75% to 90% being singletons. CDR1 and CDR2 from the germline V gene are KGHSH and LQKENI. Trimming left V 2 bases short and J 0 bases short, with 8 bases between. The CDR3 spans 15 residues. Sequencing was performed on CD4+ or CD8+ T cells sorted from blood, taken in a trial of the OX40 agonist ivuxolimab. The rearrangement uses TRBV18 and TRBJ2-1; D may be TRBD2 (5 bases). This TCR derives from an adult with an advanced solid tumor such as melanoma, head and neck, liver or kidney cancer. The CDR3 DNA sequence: TGTGCCAGCTCACCAGCGGGCACCTCCTACAATGAGCAGTTCTTC. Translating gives CASSPAGTSYNEQFF. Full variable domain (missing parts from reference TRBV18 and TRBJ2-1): NAGVMQNPRHLVRRRGQEARLRCSPMKGHSHVYWYRQLPEEGLKFMVYLQKENIIDESGMPKERFSAEFPKEGPSILRIQQVVRGDSAAYFCASSPAGTSYNEQFFGPGTRLTVL.